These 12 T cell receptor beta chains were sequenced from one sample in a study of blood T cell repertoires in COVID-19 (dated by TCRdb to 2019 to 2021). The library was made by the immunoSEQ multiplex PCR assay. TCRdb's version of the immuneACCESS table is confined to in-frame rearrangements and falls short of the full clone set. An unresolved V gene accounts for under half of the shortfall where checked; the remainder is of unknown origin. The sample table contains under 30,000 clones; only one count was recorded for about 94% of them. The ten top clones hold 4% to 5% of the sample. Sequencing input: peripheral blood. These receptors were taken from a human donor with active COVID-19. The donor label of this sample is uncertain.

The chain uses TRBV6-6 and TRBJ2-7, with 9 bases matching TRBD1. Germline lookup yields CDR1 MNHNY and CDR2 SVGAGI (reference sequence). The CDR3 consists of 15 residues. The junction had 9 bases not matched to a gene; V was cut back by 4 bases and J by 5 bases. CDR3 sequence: CASSSTDRGQNEQYF. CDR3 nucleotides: TGTGCCAGCAGTTCCACGGACAGGGGACAAAACGAGCAGTACTTC.

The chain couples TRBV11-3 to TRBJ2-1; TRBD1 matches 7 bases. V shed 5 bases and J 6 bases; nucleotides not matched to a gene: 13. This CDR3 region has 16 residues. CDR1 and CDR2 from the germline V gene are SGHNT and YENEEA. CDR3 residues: CASSHQTGSNFNEQFF. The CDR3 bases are TGTGCCAGCAGCCACCAGACAGGGTCCAATTTCAATGAGCAGTTCTTC.

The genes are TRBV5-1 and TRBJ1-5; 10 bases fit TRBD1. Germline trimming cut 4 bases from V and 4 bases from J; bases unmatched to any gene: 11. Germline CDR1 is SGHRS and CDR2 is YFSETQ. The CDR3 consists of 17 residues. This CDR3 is CASSLRLDRGANQPQHF. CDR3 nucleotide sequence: TGCGCCAGCAGCCTCCGCCTGGACAGGGGGGCTAATCAGCCCCAGCATTTT.

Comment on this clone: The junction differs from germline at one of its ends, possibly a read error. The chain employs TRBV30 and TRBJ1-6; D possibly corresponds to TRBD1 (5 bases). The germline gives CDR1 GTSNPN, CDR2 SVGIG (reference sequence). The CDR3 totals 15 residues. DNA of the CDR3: TGTGCCTGGAGTGTATTAAATTCACCGACGGGACTTCCTAAGTTT. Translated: CAWSVLNSPTGLPKF. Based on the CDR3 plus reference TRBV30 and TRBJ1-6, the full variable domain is SQTIHQWPATLVQPVGSPLSLECTVEGTSNPNLYWYRQAAGRGLQLLFYSVGIGQISSEVPQNLSASRPQDRQFILSSKKLLLSDSGFYLCAWSVLNSPTGLPKFGNGTRLTVT.

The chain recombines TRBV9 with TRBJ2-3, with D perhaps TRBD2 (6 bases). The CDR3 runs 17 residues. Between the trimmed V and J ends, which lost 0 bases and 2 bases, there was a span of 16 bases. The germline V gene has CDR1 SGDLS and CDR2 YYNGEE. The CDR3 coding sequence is TGTGCCAGCAGCGTAGGAGGGGCGGGGCCCACCACAGATACGCAGTATTTT. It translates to CASSVGGAGPTTDTQYF.

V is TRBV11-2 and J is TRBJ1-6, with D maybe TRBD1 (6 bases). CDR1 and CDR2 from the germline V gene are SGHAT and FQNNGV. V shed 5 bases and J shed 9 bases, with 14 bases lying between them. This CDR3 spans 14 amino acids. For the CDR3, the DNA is TGTGCCAGCAGCCCCACAGGGATTGTTTCACCCCTCCACTTT. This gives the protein CASSPTGIVSPLHF.

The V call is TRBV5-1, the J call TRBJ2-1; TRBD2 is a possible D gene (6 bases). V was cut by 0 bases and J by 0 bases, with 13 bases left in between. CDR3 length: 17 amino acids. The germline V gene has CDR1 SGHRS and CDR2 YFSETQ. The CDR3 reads CASSLGRRGLSYNEQFF. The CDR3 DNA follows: TGCGCCAGCAGCTTGGGACGGCGGGGACTCTCCTACAATGAGCAGTTCTTC.

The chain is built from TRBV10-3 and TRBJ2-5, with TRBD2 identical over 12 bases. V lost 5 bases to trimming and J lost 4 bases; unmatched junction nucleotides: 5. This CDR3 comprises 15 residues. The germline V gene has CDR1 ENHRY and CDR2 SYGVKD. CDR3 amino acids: CAISSSGGAPETQYF. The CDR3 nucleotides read TGTGCCATCAGTTCTAGCGGGGGGGCCCCAGAGACCCAGTACTTC.

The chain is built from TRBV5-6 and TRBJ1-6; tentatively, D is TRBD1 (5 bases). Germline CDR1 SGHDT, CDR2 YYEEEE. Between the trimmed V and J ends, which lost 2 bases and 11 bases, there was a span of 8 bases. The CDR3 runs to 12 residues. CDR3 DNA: TGTGCCAGCAGCTTCCCAGGGACACCCCTCCACTTT. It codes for CASSFPGTPLHF.

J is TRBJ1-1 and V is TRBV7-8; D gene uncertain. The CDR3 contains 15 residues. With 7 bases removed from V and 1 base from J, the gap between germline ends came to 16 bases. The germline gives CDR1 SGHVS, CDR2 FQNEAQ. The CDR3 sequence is CASKLDTAGNTEAFF. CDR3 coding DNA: TGTGCCAGCAAACTAGATACGGCGGGGAACACTGAAGCTTTCTTT.

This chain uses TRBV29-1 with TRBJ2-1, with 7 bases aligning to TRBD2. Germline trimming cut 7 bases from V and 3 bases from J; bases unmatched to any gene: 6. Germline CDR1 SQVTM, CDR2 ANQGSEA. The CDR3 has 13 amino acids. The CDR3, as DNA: TGCAGCGATCGACGGGGGGTCTACAATGAGCAGTTCTTC. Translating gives CSDRRGVYNEQFF.

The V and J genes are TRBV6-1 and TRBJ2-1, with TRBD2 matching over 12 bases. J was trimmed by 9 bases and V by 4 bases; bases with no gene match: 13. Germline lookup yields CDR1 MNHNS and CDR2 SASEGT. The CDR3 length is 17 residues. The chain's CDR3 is CASSASSGRALFGEQFF. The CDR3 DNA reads TGTGCCAGCAGTGCCTCTAGCGGGAGGGCCCTCTTCGGTGAGCAGTTCTTC.